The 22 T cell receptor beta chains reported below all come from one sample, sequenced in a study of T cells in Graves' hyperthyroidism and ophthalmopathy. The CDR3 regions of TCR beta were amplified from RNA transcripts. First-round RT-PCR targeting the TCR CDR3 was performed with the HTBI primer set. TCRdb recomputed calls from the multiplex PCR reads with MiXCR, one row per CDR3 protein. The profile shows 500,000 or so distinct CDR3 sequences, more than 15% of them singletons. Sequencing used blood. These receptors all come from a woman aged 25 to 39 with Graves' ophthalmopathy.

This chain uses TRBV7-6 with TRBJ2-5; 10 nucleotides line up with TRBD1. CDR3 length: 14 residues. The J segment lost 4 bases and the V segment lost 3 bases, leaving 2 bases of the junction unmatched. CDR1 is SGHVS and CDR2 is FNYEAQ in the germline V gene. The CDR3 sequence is CASSFWTGGETQYF. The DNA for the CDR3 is TGTGCCAGCAGCTTCTGGACAGGGGGAGAGACCCAGTACTTC. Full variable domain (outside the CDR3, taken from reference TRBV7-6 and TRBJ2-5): GAGVSQSPRYKVTKRGQDVALRCDPISGHVSLYWYRQALGQGPEFLTYFNYEAQQDKSGLPNDRFSAERPEGSISTLTIQRTEQRDSAMYRCASSFWTGGETQYFGPGTRLLVL.

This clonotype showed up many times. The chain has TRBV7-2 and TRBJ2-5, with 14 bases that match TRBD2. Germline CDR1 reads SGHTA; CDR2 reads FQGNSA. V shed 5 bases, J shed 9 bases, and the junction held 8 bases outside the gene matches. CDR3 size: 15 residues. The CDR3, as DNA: TGTGCCAGCAGCCTCCAAGGACTAGCGGGAGGACCCCAGTACTTC. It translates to CASSLQGLAGGPQYF.

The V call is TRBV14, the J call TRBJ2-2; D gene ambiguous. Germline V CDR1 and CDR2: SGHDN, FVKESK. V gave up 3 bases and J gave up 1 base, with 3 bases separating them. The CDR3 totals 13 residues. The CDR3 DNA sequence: TGTGCCAGCAGCCAGCGGAACACCGGGGAGCTGTTTTTT. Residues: CASSQRNTGELFF. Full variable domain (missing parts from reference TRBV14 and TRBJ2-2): EAGVTQFPSHSVIEKGQTVTLRCDPISGHDNLYWYRRVMGKEIKFLLHFVKESKQDESGMPNNRFLAERTGGTYSTLKVQPAELEDSGVYFCASSQRNTGELFFGEGSRLTVL.

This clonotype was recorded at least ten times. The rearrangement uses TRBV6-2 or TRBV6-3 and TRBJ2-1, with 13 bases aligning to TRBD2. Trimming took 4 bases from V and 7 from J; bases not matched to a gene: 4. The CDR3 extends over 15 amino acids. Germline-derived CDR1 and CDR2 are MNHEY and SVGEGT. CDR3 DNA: TGTGCCAGCAGTTCAGGACTAGCGGGAGAGAATGAGCAGTTCTTC. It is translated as CASSSGLAGENEQFF.

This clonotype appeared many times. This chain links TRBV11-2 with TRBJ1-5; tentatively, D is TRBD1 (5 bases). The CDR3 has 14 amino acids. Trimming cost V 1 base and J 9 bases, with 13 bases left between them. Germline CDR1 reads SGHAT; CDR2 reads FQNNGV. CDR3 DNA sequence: TGTGCCAGCAGCTTAGGGGGCAGCCCGGGGCCCCAGCATTTT. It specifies CASSLGGSPGPQHF.

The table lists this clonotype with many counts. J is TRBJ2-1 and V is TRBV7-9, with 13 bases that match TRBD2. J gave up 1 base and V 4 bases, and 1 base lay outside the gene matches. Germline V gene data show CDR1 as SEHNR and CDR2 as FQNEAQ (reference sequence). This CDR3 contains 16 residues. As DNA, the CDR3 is TGTGCCAGCAGCTCGACTAGCGGGGGGTCCTACAATGAGCAGTTCTTC. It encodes CASSSTSGGSYNEQFF.

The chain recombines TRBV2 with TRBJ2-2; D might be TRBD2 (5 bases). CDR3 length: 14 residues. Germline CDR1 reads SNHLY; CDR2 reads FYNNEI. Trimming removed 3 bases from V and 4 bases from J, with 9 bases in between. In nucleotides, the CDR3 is TGTGCCAGCAGTGAGGGTGCGGGCACCGGGGAGCTGTTTTTT. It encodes CASSEGAGTGELFF.

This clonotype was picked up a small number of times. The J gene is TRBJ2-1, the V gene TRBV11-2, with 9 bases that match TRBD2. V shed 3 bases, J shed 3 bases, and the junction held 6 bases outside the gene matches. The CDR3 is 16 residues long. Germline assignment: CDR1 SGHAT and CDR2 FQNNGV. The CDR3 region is CASSFDTSGFYNEQFF. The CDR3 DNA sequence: TGTGCCAGCAGCTTCGATACTAGCGGGTTCTACAATGAGCAGTTCTTC.

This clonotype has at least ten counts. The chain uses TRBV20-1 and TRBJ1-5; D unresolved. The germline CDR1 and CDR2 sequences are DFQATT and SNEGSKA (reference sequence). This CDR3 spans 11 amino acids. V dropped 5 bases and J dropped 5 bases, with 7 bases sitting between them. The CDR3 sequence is CSAATDQPQHF. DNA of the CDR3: TGCAGTGCTGCTACAGATCAGCCCCAGCATTTT.

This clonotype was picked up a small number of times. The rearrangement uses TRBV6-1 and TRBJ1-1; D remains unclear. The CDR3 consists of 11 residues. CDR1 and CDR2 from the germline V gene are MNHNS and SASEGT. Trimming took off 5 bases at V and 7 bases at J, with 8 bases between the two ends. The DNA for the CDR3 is TGTGCCAGCAGTAAGAACCTTGAAGCTTTCTTT. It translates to CASSKNLEAFF.

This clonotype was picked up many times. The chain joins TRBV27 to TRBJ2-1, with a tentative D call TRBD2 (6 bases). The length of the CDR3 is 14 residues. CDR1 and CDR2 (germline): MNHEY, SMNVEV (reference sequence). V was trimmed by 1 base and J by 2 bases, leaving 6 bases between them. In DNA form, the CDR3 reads TGTGCCAGCAGTTTATGGGGGGCCTACAATGAGCAGTTCTTC. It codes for CASSLWGAYNEQFF.

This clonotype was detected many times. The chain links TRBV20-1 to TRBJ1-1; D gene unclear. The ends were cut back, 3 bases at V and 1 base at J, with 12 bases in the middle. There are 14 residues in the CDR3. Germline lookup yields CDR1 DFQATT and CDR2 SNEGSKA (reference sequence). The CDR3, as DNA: TGCAGTGCTAGGAAGGTTGGGGAGAACACTGAAGCTTTCTTT. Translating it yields CSARKVGENTEAFF.

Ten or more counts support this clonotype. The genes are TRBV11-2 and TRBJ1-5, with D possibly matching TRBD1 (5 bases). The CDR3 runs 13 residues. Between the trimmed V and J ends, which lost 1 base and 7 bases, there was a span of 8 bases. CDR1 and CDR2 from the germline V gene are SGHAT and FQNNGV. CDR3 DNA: TGTGCCAGCAGCTTAGCGGGGCCACAGCCCCAGCATTTT. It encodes CASSLAGPQPQHF.

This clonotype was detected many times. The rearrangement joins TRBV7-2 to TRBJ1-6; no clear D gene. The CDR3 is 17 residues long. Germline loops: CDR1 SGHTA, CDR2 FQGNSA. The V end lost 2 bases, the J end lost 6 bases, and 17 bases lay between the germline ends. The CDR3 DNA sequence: TGTGCCAGCAGCTTAACCCCGGCCCAAACGATTAATTCACCCCTCCACTTT. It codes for CASSLTPAQTINSPLHF.

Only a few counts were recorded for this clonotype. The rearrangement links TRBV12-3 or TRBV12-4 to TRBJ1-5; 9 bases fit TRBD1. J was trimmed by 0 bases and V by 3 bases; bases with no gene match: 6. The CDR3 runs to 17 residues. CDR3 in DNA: TGTGCCAGCAGTTTTTCGACAGGGGGGGTTAGCAATCAGCCCCAGCATTTT. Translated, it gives CASSFSTGGVSNQPQHF.

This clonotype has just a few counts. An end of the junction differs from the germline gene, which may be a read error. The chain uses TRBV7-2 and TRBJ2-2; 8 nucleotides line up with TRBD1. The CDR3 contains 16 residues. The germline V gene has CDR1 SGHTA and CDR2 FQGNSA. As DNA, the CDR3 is TGTGCCAGCAGCTCAGGACAGGGAGGTTACACCAGGGAGCTGTTTTTT. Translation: CASSSGQGGYTRELFF.

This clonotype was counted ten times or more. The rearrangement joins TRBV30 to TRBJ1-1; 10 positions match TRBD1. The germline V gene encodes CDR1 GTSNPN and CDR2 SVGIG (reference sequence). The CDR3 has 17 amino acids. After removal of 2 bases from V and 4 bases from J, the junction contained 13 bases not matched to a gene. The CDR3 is CAWSPPGQGFFVTEAFF. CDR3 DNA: TGTGCCTGGAGTCCCCCGGGACAGGGGTTTTTTGTCACTGAAGCTTTCTTT.

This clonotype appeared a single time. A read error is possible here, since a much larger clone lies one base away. This chain's CDR3 is CASSLSGTGLSEQYF. CDR3 nucleotide sequence: TGTGCCAGCAGCTTATCCGGAACCGGTTTAAGTGAGCAGTACTTC. V gene TRBV11-1 combines with J gene TRBJ2-7; no clear D. The CDR3 consists of 15 residues. Germline lookup yields CDR1 SGHAT and CDR2 FQDESV (reference sequence). V lost 2 bases to trimming and J lost 7 bases, with 18 bases between them.

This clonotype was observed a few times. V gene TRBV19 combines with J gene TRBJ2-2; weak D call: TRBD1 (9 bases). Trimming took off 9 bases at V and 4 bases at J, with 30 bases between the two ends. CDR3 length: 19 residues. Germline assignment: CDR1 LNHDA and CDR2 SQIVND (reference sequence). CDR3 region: CASAKRGTGMVGFTGELFF. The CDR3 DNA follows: TGTGCCAGCGCGAAGCGGGGGACAGGGATGGTTGGATTCACCGGGGAGCTGTTTTTT. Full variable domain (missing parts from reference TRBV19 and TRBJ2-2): DGGITQSPKYLFRKEGQNVTLSCEQNLNHDAMYWYRQDPGQGLRLIYYSQIVNDFQKGDIAEGYSVSREKKESFPLTVTSAQKNPTAFYLCASAKRGTGMVGFTGELFFGEGSRLTVL.

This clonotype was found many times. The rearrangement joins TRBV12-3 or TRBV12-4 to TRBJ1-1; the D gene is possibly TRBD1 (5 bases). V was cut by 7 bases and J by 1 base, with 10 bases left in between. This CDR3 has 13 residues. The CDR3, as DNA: TGTGCCAGCATGGGTAGGGGGAACACTGAAGCTTTCTTT. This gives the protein CASMGRGNTEAFF.

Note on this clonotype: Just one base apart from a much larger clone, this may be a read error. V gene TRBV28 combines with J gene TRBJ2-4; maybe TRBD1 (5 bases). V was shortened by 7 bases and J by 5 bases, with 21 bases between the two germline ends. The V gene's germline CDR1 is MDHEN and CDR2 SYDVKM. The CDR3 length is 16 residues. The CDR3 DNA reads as TGTGCCAGCAATCCACTTAAAGGCAGGGCAGAAAACATTCAGTACTTC. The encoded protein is CASNPLKGRAENIQYF.

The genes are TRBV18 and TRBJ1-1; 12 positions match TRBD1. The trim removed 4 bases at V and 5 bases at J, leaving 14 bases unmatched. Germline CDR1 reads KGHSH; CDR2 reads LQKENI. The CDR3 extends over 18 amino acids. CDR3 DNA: TGTGCCAGCTCACAAAGGGACAGGGGGCCCAAATGGGGTACTGAAGCTTTCTTT. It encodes CASSQRDRGPKWGTEAFF.